Listed here is a single T cell receptor (beta chain). There is no known antigen for this receptor. One base away there is no much larger clone; base qualities are not given. This entry belongs to a study of cytomegalovirus exposure and HLA in healthy donors (dated by TCRdb to 2017 to 2019). With regard to the full study: In an earlier analysis of under 600 of the donors, around 300 Gb of sequence data and 100 million or so unique TCR beta sequences from some 170 million T cells were reported. Approximately 300 gigabases of sequencing data and around 85 million unique TCR sequences made up an early release that covered 500 to 700 HLA-typed donors. Of the 300 to 500 genotyped donors, 70% to 90% were placed in the genetic ancestry cluster associated with self-reported Caucasian donors. The study aimed to test whether cataloging public T cell receptors could reveal signatures of past pathogen exposure. The study used immunosequencing to profile the T cell repertoires of around 600 subjects and linked those repertoires to cytomegalovirus serostatus. Along with the roughly 670-subject first cohort, a separate validation cohort of 120 different subjects was used. The study combined high-throughput TCR immunosequencing, statistical association of individual TCRs with disease status, and machine learning to predict cytomegalovirus infection status. A later analysis re-analyzed previously published TCR beta repertoires from 550 to 700 donors and added high-resolution HLA genotyping to study TCR occurrence patterns. In the later analysis, no new phenotypic data were used to find candidate immune exposures; instead, reliance was placed on TCR beta sequences and their occurrence across donors. To decide whether each TCR beta V gene segment behaved as functional or pseudogenic, an earlier analysis of some 580 of the donors relied on high-throughput TCR beta sequencing. Donor age, sex, ethnicity and CMV serostatus were compiled together with the repertoire data. Genome-wide SNP genotypes for about 55% of the roughly 670 donors were used in a later genetic analysis, which treated that subset as a discovery cohort. Every discovery cohort repertoire had been produced on one sequencing platform. Class I and class II HLA loci were covered by the typing at four-digit resolution. Typing coverage varied by locus: about 629-640 donors for A, B, C, DRB1 and DQB1; approximately 560 for DQA1; over 600 for DPA1; approximately 470 for DPB1. Several DR-DQ haplotypes were treated as single units for association and clustering because of strong linkage in the cohort. Among around 400 genotyped donors of the cohort, an average of about 240,000 unique TCR beta nucleotide sequences were sequenced per donor, approximately 20% of them non-productive.

Findings and caveats that apply to the study as a whole: Most CMV-associated TCR beta chains appeared to be HLA-restricted in a later analysis, and the HLA associations seemed to be driven largely by CMV exposure. Assigning TCR associations to individual alleles was difficult when HLA alleles, especially DR and DQ, strongly co-occurred. In a later genetic analysis, a missense DCLRE1C variant was associated with V-gene and J-gene trimming of TCR beta chains, and the association was replicated in an independent cohort. In a later analysis, the rate of TCR association differed among HLA loci, with DRB1 alleles having the most associated TCRs and HLA-C alleles having the fewest. The study gave a list of some 150 TCR beta chains associated with cytomegalovirus. Because counts were too low, roughly 16 rarely observed V segments, including chromosome 9 orphons, were excluded from the earlier analysis of 587 of the donors. The classifier was reported to diagnose cytomegalovirus status with high specificity and sensitivity in both the original and validation cohorts. A later analysis reported that several top co-occurrence clusters appeared linked to parvovirus B19, influenza, CMV and Epstein-Barr virus. In an earlier analysis of 587 of the donors, most TCR beta V segments were observed in productive rearrangements about 87% or about 30% of the time, broadly matching IMGT annotations. A group of highly shared sequence variants was considered likely to be a technical artifact of the sequencing pipeline. In a later analysis, HLA-associated TCR beta chains showed more clonal expansion and lower generation probabilities than non-associated chains that were equally common. Presence/absence analyses assumed roughly uniform sequencing depth across donors, an assumption that may not hold. The authors suggested that the approach could potentially be generalized to other disease states and immunological phenotypes. Linkage disequilibrium might explain the correlated functional status among segregating V segments, but an unknown experimental factor could not be excluded. CMV serostatus was the only immune exposure information available for the cohort. This cohort had only TCR beta chains sequenced, and the lack of alpha or paired-chain data limited which features could be detected. A further reported finding was that TCR beta sequences accurately predicted the HLA-A and HLA-B alleles for most subjects in the first cohort. According to a later genetic analysis, donors in an Asian-associated ancestry cluster had fewer N-insertions in productive TCRs than the roughly 670-donor mean. In a later analysis, 16,951 TCR beta sequences were associated with specific HLA alleles at a false discovery rate of 0.05. Because the 87-base-pair reads could not distinguish some IMGT-functional V segments, including TRBV6-2 and TRBV6-3, those segments were excluded. Most TCR sequences were seen in very few donors, while some public TCRs were found in many individuals. A few of the identified cytomegalovirus-associated TCR beta chains were confirmed in vitro to be specific for cytomegalovirus antigens. Because HLA typing was missing for some donors at each locus, association tests included only the typed subset.

The method behind the library was the immunoSEQ multiplex PCR assay. For the multiplex PCR, a mixture combining 60 forward primers for TCR Vbeta segments and 13 reverse primers for TCR Jbeta segments was used. Amplification of the CDR3 region of rearranged TCR beta genes was performed with a multiplex PCR assay on genomic DNA. On the Illumina HiSeq System, the amplified TCR beta libraries were sequenced as 87-base-pair reads. In the source study's methods: A later analysis counted about 80 million unique TCR beta chains across the approximately 700 repertoires, and some 11 million of these chains were shared by at least two donors. A nearest-neighbor algorithm error-corrected the raw reads and collapsed the reads into unique sequences, merging closely related sequences to remove PCR and sequencing errors. CDR3 sequences were aligned to IMGT reference sequences to assign V, D and J gene segments. For a sequence to be retained, a match of at least six nucleotides was required to both a V gene segment and a J gene segment. Rearrangements were called productive when the CDR3 lacked stop codons and stayed in frame with V and J; all others were non-productive. Following IMGT convention, CDR3 was defined as the stretch from the second conserved V-encoded cysteine up to the conserved J-encoded phenylalanine. In an earlier analysis of 550 to 650 of the donors, sequences lacking an unambiguous match to a single V gene segment were excluded. In an earlier analysis of 450 to 750 of the donors, a V segment was called functional when productive rearrangements were above 56.7%, and segregating when the standard deviation between donors exceeded 5%. A statistical classification framework was developed to diagnose cytomegalovirus status using the catalog of TCR beta chain sequences. V and J gene assignment, in a later analysis, came from comparing TCR nucleotide sequences with IMGT/GENE-DB human TR gene sequences. In a later analysis, CDR3 sequences and most-parsimonious VDJ recombination scenarios were assigned using the TCRdist pipeline. A later analysis defined each TCR beta chain by its CDR3 amino acid sequence plus V-gene family, and excluded reads lacking a unique V-gene family. As a way to deal with suspected cross-contamination and a sequencing artifact, a later analysis dropped 450 to 600 nucleotide sequences that were highly shared and had low generation probability. In a later analysis, a clonal expansion index for each public chain was calculated from normalized within-repertoire ranks of inferred template counts. In a later analysis, generation probabilities were computed using a VDJ recombination model fitted to out-of-frame rearrangements, and the results were checked against IGoR. A later analysis scored TCR-TCR, TCR-HLA and TCR-CMV co-occurrence with hypergeometric tests, applying a repertoire-size bias correction to TCR pairs. In a later analysis, false discovery rates were estimated by permuting HLA or CMV assignments 20 times. In a later analysis, co-occurring TCRs were grouped using DBSCAN, with TCRdist sequence similarity added in when clustering inside HLA-allele-positive subsets. For co-occurrence clustering, repertoires with fewer than 30,000 or more than 120,000 public chains were excluded, along with a handful of repertoires with anomalous nucleotide sharing. TCRdb stores this immuneACCESS table with in-frame sequences only. Part of the clones is absent; in the studies checked, under half of the shortfall reflects unresolved V genes, and no reason is known for the rest. V and J calls plus clone size are reproduced from that table; the DNA served to infer D and trimming. Across this sample there are 150,000 to 250,000 clones, with around 83% seen only once. 5.5% to 7.5% of the sample rests with the top ten.

The cohort comprised approximately 700 healthy bone marrow donors. Cohort members were all nominally healthy when sampled, although unrecorded immune exposures were likely present. The donor tested CMV seropositive and was one of the 289 seropositive cohort members. Each donor provided a peripheral blood sample, and peripheral blood mononuclear cells were used for TCR beta sequencing. Genomic DNA was extracted from the blood cell samples with the Qiagen DNeasy Blood Extraction Kit. The CDR3 has 16 amino acids, counting the end cysteine and phenylalanine. The kept DNA is CDR3 alone, 48 bases in frame from the first base. Clipping removes 4 bases from V and 2 bases from J, with 6 as the unmatched junction base count. The CDR1 and CDR2 encoded by the germline V gene (reference sequence) are SGHNT and YYREEE.

This TCR came from a woman in her forties or fifties in good health and CMV-seropositive. The sample was PBMCs. In this chain, TRBV5-4 is recombined with TRBJ2-3, with 11 bases aligning to TRBD2. The CDR3 in this case is CASSGRLAGPTDTQYF. The nucleotide sequence reads as follows: TGTGCCAGCAGCGGAAGACTAGCGGGACCCACAGATACGCAGTATTTT.